This T cell receptor beta chain emerged from a study of T cell responses to AZD1222 COVID-19 vaccine. Regarding the study as a whole: Baseline seropositivity occurred in only six AZD1222 recipients. Close to half of spike-specific TCRs reportedly recognize unmutated variant regions. Across spike, vaccine-associated CD4 TCRs were found, dominant at 160-218 and 743-854.

The germline V gene has CDR1 MDHEN and CDR2 SYDVKM. V shed 2 bases and J 6 bases; nucleotides not matched to a gene: 7. This CDR3 contains 14 residues. Sequencing was performed with immunoSEQ multiplex PCR; in TCRdb, only in-frame clones are kept and a portion is missing. The sample includes 100,000 or so clones, around 90% of them seen just once. In regard to this clone: What it binds is unknown.

This receptor was obtained from an adult in good health. The specimen comprised peripheral blood, sampled on day 0 of AZD1222 vaccination. This chain uses TRBV28 with TRBJ2-7; 7 bases align to TRBD1. The CDR3 here is CASSLQGGHGEQYF. The DNA of the CDR3 is TGTGCCAGCAGTTTACAAGGGGGCCATGGCGAGCAGTACTTC.